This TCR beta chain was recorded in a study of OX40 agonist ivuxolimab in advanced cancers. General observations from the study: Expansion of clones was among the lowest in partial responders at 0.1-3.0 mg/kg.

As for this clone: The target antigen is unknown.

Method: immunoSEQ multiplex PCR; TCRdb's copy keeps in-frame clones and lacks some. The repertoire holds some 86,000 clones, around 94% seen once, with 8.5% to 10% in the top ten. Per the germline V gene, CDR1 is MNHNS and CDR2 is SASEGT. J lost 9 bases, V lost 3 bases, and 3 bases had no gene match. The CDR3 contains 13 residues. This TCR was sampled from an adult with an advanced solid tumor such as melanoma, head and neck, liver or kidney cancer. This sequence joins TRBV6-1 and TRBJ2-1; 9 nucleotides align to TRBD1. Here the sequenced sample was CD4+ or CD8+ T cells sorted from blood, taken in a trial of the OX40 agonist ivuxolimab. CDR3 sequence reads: CASSDDRGTEQFF. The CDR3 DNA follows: TGTGCCAGCAGTGACGACAGGGGGACTGAGCAGTTCTTC.